Listed below are T cell receptor beta chains from one sample, sequenced in a study of vaccination effects on CD4 cells after COVID-19. Produced via immunoSEQ multiplex PCR; TCRdb's table is partial and in-frame only. The table lists about 72,000 clones, 75% to 80% of them singletons. Their antigens remain unidentified. The specimen was CD4+ T cells from PBMCs cultured without peptide, collected before COVID-19 vaccination. Every receptor here comes from a human donor who received a COVID-19 vaccine. Each CDR3 is given with its conserved first and last residue. Each record gives: clone size, J gene, V gene, D gene, CDR3 protein, CDR3 DNA. The D gene is left open where the match is weak. The listing skips clone size in some rows; elsewhere it reads once, few, many or a size class.

>.|TRBJ2-6|TRBV9|.
CASSVPGANVLTF
TGTGCCAGCAGCGTCCCTGGGGCCAACGTCCTGACTTTC
>.|TRBJ1-1|TRBV28|.
CASSPPAIRSLAFF
TGTGCCAGCAGTCCACCTGCGATTCGGTCTTTAGCTTTCTTT
>once|TRBJ2-2|TRBV5-4|TRBD2
CASTTRTSGTGELFF
TGTGCCAGCACCACGCGGACTAGCGGGACCGGGGAGCTGTTTTTT
>once|TRBJ2-2|TRBV9|.
CASSVAFRSANTGELFF
TGTGCCAGCAGCGTAGCGTTTCGCAGCGCGAACACCGGGGAGCTGTTTTTT
>.|TRBJ1-2|TRBV4-3|.
CASSQEAGAGYGYTF
TGCGCCAGCAGCCAAGAAGCAGGCGCAGGCTATGGCTACACCTTC
>.|TRBJ1-5|TRBV7-8|TRBD1
CASSLVTGINQPQHF
TGTGCCAGCAGCTTAGTGACAGGGATCAATCAGCCCCAGCATTTT
>.|TRBJ1-5|TRBV10-3|.
CAISASGLSNQPQHF
TGTGCCATCAGCGCATCTGGTCTTAGCAATCAGCCCCAGCATTTT
>.|TRBJ2-3|TRBV4-1|TRBD2
CASSTSGGGTDTQYF
TGCGCCAGCAGCACCTCCGGCGGGGGGACAGATACGCAGTATTTT
>.|TRBJ2-6|TRBV10-3|.
CAIPGQTISGANVLTF
TGTGCCATCCCAGGACAGACAATCTCTGGGGCCAACGTCCTGACTTTC
>.|TRBJ2-3|TRBV28|.
CASRSFFNGSDTQYF
TGTGCCAGCAGATCGTTTTTCAACGGGTCAGATACGCAGTATTTT
>.|TRBJ1-2|TRBV28|.
CASSFRADYGYTF
TGTGCCAGCAGTTTTAGGGCAGACTATGGCTACACCTTC
>.|TRBJ2-3|TRBV7-6|TRBD1
CASSPRTGGGTDTQYF
TGTGCCAGCAGCCCTCGGACAGGGGGCGGCACAGATACGCAGTATTTT
>.|TRBJ1-1|TRBV4-2|.
CASSQDYGMGTEAFF
TGTGCCAGCAGCCAAGATTATGGGATGGGCACTGAAGCTTTCTTT
>.|TRBJ1-5|TRBV7-2|.
CASSMGTPIYGNQPQHF
TGTGCCAGCAGCATGGGGACCCCAATTTATGGCAATCAGCCCCAGCATTTT
>.|TRBJ1-3|TRBV11-2|TRBD1
CASSLNLPGTGSGNTIYF
TGTGCCAGCAGCCTCAATCTTCCGGGGACAGGCTCTGGAAACACCATATATTTT
>once|TRBJ1-6|TRBV6-5|TRBD1
CASSYFQGANSPLHF
TGTGCCAGCAGTTACTTCCAGGGGGCTAATTCACCCCTCCACTTT
>.|TRBJ1-4|TRBV5-1|.
CASSLAGGFYEKLFF
TGCGCCAGCAGCTTGGCGGGGGGATTTTATGAAAAACTGTTTTTT
>.|TRBJ2-3|TRBV11-2|TRBD1
CASSFTQGQGSFSDTQYF
TGTGCCAGCAGCTTTACCCAAGGACAGGGGAGCTTCTCAGATACGCAGTATTTT
>once|TRBJ2-5|TRBV29-1|.
CSVESGPETQYF
TGCAGCGTTGAATCGGGGCCAGAGACCCAGTACTTC
>few|TRBJ1-6|TRBV6-6|.
CASMKRGGSPLHF
TGTGCCAGCATGAAGAGGGGTGGTTCACCCCTCCACTTT
>.|TRBJ2-6|TRBV5-1|.
CASSLGVGGWSGANVLTF
TGCGCCAGCAGCTTGGGTGTTGGGGGCTGGTCTGGGGCCAACGTCCTGACTTTC
>.|TRBJ2-2|TRBV6-6|TRBD2
CASRINGGASGELFF
TGTGCCAGCAGGATAAACGGGGGGGCGTCCGGGGAGCTGTTTTTT
>once|TRBJ2-6|TRBV7-2|.
CASSPDRWANVLTF
TGTGCCAGCAGCCCCGATAGGTGGGCCAACGTCCTGACTTTC
>few|TRBJ1-2|TRBV6-2/TRBV6-3|.
CASSNPADYGYTF
TGTGCCAGCAGTAACCCCGCAGACTATGGCTACACCTTC
>.|TRBJ1-1|TRBV10-3|.
CAISALSSANTEAFF
TGTGCCATCAGTGCTTTGTCTTCTGCGAACACTGAAGCTTTCTTT
>.|TRBJ1-1|TRBV27|.
CASSLRAGQLHTEAFF
TGTGCCAGCAGTTTAAGGGCAGGGCAATTGCACACTGAAGCTTTCTTT
>once|TRBJ2-5|TRBV9|TRBD2
CASSVGGRGGGVQETQYF
TGTGCCAGCAGCGTAGGGGGTAGGGGCGGGGGAGTTCAAGAGACCCAGTACTTC
>.|TRBJ2-1|TRBV9|.
CASSATASSYNEQFF
TGTGCCAGCAGCGCGACAGCTAGCTCCTACAATGAGCAGTTCTTC
>.|TRBJ2-5|TRBV6-5|.
CASSYGGPEETQYF
TGTGCCAGCAGTTACGGGGGCCCAGAAGAGACCCAGTACTTC
>.|TRBJ1-1|TRBV5-4|.
CASSLDSWNTEAFF
TGTGCCAGCAGCCTGGACTCCTGGAACACTGAAGCTTTCTTT
>.|TRBJ2-5|TRBV3-1/TRBV3-2|TRBD1
CASSPDRGLPETQYF
TGTGCCAGCAGCCCGGACAGGGGGCTACCAGAGACCCAGTACTTC
>few|TRBJ1-6|TRBV5-4|TRBD1
CASSLGQGNSPLHF
TGTGCCAGCAGCCTGGGACAGGGGAATTCACCCCTCCACTTT
>.|TRBJ2-1|TRBV15|.
CATSTYSGQYNEQFF
TGTGCCACCAGCACCTATTCAGGACAGTATAATGAGCAGTTCTTC
>.|TRBJ2-5|TRBV7-7|TRBD1
CASSSLGQGTETQYF
TGTGCCAGCAGCTCCCTCGGACAGGGGACGGAGACCCAGTACTTC
>.|TRBJ1-1|TRBV7-3|.
CASSSDSTGNTEAFF
TGTGCCAGCAGCTCAGATTCTACAGGGAACACTGAAGCTTTCTTT
>.|TRBJ2-4|TRBV30|TRBD1
CAWSRIGQAVNIQYF
TGTGCCTGGAGTAGAATTGGACAGGCTGTGAACATTCAGTACTTC
>.|TRBJ2-5|TRBV30|.
CAWSVITGTETQYF
TGTGCCTGGAGTGTAATTACAGGGACAGAGACCCAGTACTTC